Below, 18 T cell receptor beta chains from the same sample are listed, as sequenced in a study of blood T cell repertoires in COVID-19. Libraries were prepared by immunoSEQ multiplex PCR; TCRdb keeps only in-frame clonotypes and omits some of them. The data show some 50,000 clones, 82% seen once. Input material: peripheral blood. The origin of the receptors is a human donor in a cohort sampled during active COVID-19.

The chain carries TRBV4-2 and TRBJ1-1; no reliable D call. Trimming cost V 2 bases and J 0 bases, with 10 bases left between them. This CDR3 is built from 15 residues. Per germline, CDR1 LGHNA and CDR2 YNFKEQ. CDR3 DNA sequence: TGTGCCAGCAGCCAACCAGACAAAATGAACACTGAAGCTTTCTTT. Translated, it gives CASSQPDKMNTEAFF.

The gene calls are TRBV6-5 and TRBJ2-2; TRBD1 is a possible D gene (6 bases). V dropped 5 bases and J dropped 0 bases, with 10 bases sitting between them. Germline V gene lookup returns CDR1 MNHEY and CDR2 SVGAGI. The CDR3 runs to 15 residues. The CDR3 loop reads CASSTRTANTGELFF. The CDR3, as DNA: TGTGCCAGCAGTACAAGGACAGCGAACACCGGGGAGCTGTTTTTT.

This chain links TRBV6-6 with TRBJ1-2; TRBD1 might be the D (5 bases). From germline, CDR1 is MNHNY and CDR2 SVGAGI (reference sequence). Trimming removed 8 bases at V and 4 bases at J, with 14 bases between. The CDR3 runs 13 residues. The CDR3 coding sequence is TGTGCCAGCGGGGCCGGCGGAACCTATGGCTACACCTTC. Its protein is CASGAGGTYGYTF.

Regarding this clone: One end of the junction varies from germline; a read error may be responsible. The rearrangement links TRBV6-5 to TRBJ1-2; weak D call: TRBD1 (5 bases). In germline, CDR1 is MNHEY, CDR2 SVGAGI. The CDR3 is 13 amino acids. CDR3 protein: CVSSYSGRHGYTF. In DNA, the CDR3 is TGTGTCAGCAGTTACTCAGGGAGGCATGGCTACACCTTC.

J is TRBJ2-7 and V is TRBV5-1; a weak D match, TRBD1 (6 bases). Germline lookup yields CDR1 SGHRS and CDR2 YFSETQ. CDR3 length: 14 residues. The germline V and J ends were trimmed by 0 bases and 2 bases, with 9 bases remaining between them. CDR3 in DNA: TGCGCCAGCAGCTTGGGCGACAGGACCTACGAGCAGTACTTC. Encoded protein: CASSLGDRTYEQYF.

The V gene is TRBV7-3, the J gene TRBJ1-2, with 9 bases identical to TRBD1. Germline loops: CDR1 SGHTA, CDR2 FQGTGA. The ends lost 5 bases at V and 4 bases at J; junction bases unmatched: 5. This CDR3 is 14 amino acids long. CDR3 bases: TGTGCCAGCAGCCCCGAGGGACAGGGCTATGGCTACACCTTC. Translation: CASSPEGQGYGYTF.

The table lists this clone with a count of one. The CDR3 protein is CASSRDRGGSYEQYF. The CDR3 nucleotides are TGTGCCAGCTCCCGCGACAGGGGGGGCTCCTACGAGCAGTACTTC. The chain couples TRBV18 to TRBJ2-7; 9 positions match TRBD1. This CDR3 region has 15 residues. CDR1 and CDR2 from the germline V gene are KGHSH and LQKENI. V dropped 6 bases and J dropped 0; count of bases not matched to a gene: 6.

The rearrangement joins TRBV15 to TRBJ1-6, with D maybe TRBD1 (6 bases). The CDR3 spans 15 residues. Germline values: CDR1 LNHNV, CDR2 YYDKDF (reference sequence). V was pared by 3 bases and J by 11 bases, with 17 bases between. This CDR3 is CATSSELTGSAPLHF. The CDR3 coding sequence is TGTGCCACCAGCAGTGAACTAACAGGGTCGGCACCCCTCCACTTT.

This clone showed up just once. The CDR3 here is CASSSTSGEQFF. CDR3 coding DNA: TGTGCCAGCAGCTCGACTAGCGGGGAGCAGTTCTTC. The gene calls are TRBV7-9 and TRBJ2-1, with 10 bases aligning to TRBD2. The length of the CDR3 is 12 residues. V gave up 4 bases and J gave up 10 bases; unmatched junction bases: 1. Looked up from germline, CDR1 is SEHNR and CDR2 is FQNEAQ (reference sequence).

The chain recombines TRBV6-5 with TRBJ1-1; no definite D call. V was trimmed by 11 bases and J by 3 bases, leaving 13 bases between them. Germline V gene sequence: CDR1 MNHEY, CDR2 SVGAGI. The CDR3 is 12 residues long. The CDR3 is CAAGERYTEAFF. The CDR3 nucleotides read TGTGCCGCCGGGGAAAGGTACACTGAAGCTTTCTTT.

The chain combines TRBV9 with TRBJ2-2; D is perhaps TRBD2 (5 bases). Germline CDR1 reads SGDLS; CDR2 reads YYNGEE. V lost 5 bases, J lost 0 bases, and 5 bases lay in between. The CDR3 spans 13 residues. Written as DNA, the CDR3 is TGTGCCAGCAGACTAGCGAACACCGGGGAGCTGTTTTTT. Translated, it gives CASRLANTGELFF.

J is TRBJ2-7 and V is TRBV29-1; TRBD2 is a possible D gene (5 bases). The CDR3 has 13 residues. CDR1 and CDR2 (germline): SQVTM, ANQGSEA. V shed 4 bases and J shed 7 bases, with 17 bases lying between them. The CDR3 loop is CSVATGGPGEQYF. The DNA for the CDR3 is TGCAGCGTTGCAACGGGCGGACCGGGGGAGCAGTACTTC.

A few counts support this clone. The rearrangement uses TRBV5-1 and TRBJ1-2, with 7 bases lining up with TRBD1. V lost 1 base, J lost 4 bases, and 7 bases stayed unmatched. The CDR3 consists of 15 residues. CDR1 SGHRS and CDR2 YFSETQ come from the germline V gene. CDR3 region: CASSLNPGTAYGYTF. The CDR3 DNA is TGCGCCAGCAGCTTGAACCCGGGGACAGCCTATGGCTACACCTTC.

V is TRBV29-1 and J is TRBJ1-2; 9 bases line up with TRBD1. The CDR3 contains 13 residues. The V gene's germline CDR1 is SQVTM and CDR2 ANQGSEA. V trimming: 5 bases; J trimming: 7 bases; junction bases outside the gene matches: 8. The CDR3 loop reads CSVNHGTGLGYTF. CDR3 in DNA: TGCAGCGTTAACCACGGGACAGGGCTTGGCTACACCTTC.

V usage is TRBV3-1 (or the pseudogene TRBV3-2) and J usage is TRBJ2-5, with D tentatively TRBD1 (8 bases). The germline V gene encodes CDR1 LGHDT and CDR2 YNNKEL (reference sequence). V lost 4 bases and J 3 bases, leaving 24 bases between the germline ends. This CDR3 has 18 residues. CDR3 region: CASSRNLRGRGFEETQYF. The CDR3 DNA follows: TGTGCCAGCAGCCGTAACCTCAGGGGGCGGGGGTTCGAAGAGACCCAGTACTTC.

This clone has a handful of counts. V and J are TRBV9 and TRBJ1-5, with TRBD1 matching over 9 bases. Germline-derived CDR1 and CDR2 are SGDLS and YYNGEE. The CDR3 contains 15 residues. Trimming took 4 bases from V and 4 from J; bases not matched to a gene: 6. CDR3 amino acids: CASSFTGGLNQPQHF. DNA for the CDR3: TGTGCCAGCAGCTTTACAGGGGGCTTAAATCAGCCCCAGCATTTT.

This chain joins TRBV7-9 and TRBJ2-5, with D perhaps matching TRBD2 (7 bases). The CDR3 contains 15 residues. Trimming took 3 bases from V and 1 from J, leaving 12 bases between them. Germline loops: CDR1 SEHNR, CDR2 FQNEAQ (reference sequence). The chain's CDR3 is CASSFGGGGQETQYF. CDR3 sequence (DNA): TGTGCCAGCAGCTTCGGGGGAGGGGGCCAAGAGACCCAGTACTTC.

This chain connects TRBV27 to TRBJ1-1; D is unclear. The CDR3 spans 12 residues. V shed 4 bases and J shed 8 bases, with 11 bases lying between them. In germline, CDR1 is MNHEY, CDR2 SMNVEV (reference sequence). The CDR3 region has the DNA TGTGCCAGCAGTTCTAACGTCATGGAAGCTTTCTTT. Amino acid sequence: CASSSNVMEAFF.